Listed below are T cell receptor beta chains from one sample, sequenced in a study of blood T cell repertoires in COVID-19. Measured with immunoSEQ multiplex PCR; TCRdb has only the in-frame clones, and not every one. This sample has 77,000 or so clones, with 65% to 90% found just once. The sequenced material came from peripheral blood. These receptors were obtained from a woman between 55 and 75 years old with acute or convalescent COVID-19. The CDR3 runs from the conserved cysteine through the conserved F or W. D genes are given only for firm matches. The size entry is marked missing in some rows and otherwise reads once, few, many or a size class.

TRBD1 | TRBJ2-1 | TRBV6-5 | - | CASRLGQGGVYEQFF | TGTGCCAGCAGGCTGGGACAGGGAGGGGTCTATGAGCAGTTCTTC
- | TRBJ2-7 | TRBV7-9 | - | CASSPWRGGFEQYF | TGTGCCAGCAGCCCCTGGCGGGGAGGCTTTGAGCAGTACTTC
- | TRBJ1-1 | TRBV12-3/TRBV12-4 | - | CASTLTGDTEAFF | TGTGCCAGCACTTTGACAGGCGACACTGAAGCTTTCTTT
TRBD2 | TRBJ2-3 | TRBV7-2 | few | CASSLLAADTQYF | TGTGCCAGCAGCTTACTAGCGGCAGATACGCAGTATTTT
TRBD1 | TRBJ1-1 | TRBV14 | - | CASSQRLSGTGGMNTEAFF | TGTGCCAGCAGCCAGCGCCTATCCGGGACAGGGGGCATGAACACTGAAGCTTTCTTT
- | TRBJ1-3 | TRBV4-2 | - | CASSPQGGSGNTIYF | TGTGCCAGCAGCCCTCAAGGAGGCTCTGGAAACACCATATATTTT
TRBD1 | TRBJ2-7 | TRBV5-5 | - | CASSSPETGGYEQYF | TGTGCCAGCAGCTCACCGGAGACAGGGGGCTACGAGCAGTACTTC
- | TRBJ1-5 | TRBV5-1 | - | CASSLAGGFNQPQHF | TGCGCCAGCAGCTTGGCGGGGGGGTTCAATCAGCCCCAGCATTTT
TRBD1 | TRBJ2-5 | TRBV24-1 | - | CATSGVETGNGETQYF | TGTGCCACCAGTGGCGTAGAGACAGGGAATGGGGAGACCCAGTACTTC
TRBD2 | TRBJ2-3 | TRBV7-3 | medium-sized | CASSWTSGGTDTQYF | TGTGCCAGCAGCTGGACTAGCGGAGGCACAGATACGCAGTATTTT
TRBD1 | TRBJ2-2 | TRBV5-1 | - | CASSGTGSGTGELFF | TGCGCCAGCAGCGGGACAGGGTCGGGCACCGGGGAGCTGTTTTTT
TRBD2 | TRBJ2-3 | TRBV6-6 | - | CASSYEAGGRDPQYF | TGTGCCAGCAGTTACGAGGCGGGGGGGCGGGACCCGCAGTATTTT
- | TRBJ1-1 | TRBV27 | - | CASTPTLGARTEAFF | TGTGCCAGCACCCCAACCCTGGGGGCGCGAACTGAAGCTTTCTTT
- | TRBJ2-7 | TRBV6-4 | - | CASSDRSAARREQYF | TGTGCCAGCAGTGACAGAAGTGCGGCTCGTAGGGAGCAGTACTTC
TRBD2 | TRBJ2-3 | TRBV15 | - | CATSRDGGRLADLTDTQYF | TGTGCCACCAGCAGAGATGGGGGGAGGCTAGCGGACCTCACAGATACGCAGTATTTT
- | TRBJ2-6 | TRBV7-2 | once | CASSLSSGHSSGANVLTF | TGTGCCAGCAGCCTCTCCTCGGGACATTCATCTGGGGCCAACGTCCTGACTTTC
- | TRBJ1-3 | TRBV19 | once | CASSMDGQTYRNTIYF | TGTGCCAGTAGTATGGACGGACAGACCTATAGAAACACCATATATTTT
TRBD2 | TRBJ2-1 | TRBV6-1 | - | CASSALAGGNENEQFF | TGTGCCAGCAGTGCCTTAGCGGGGGGCAATGAAAATGAGCAGTTCTTC
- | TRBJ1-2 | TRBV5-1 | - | CASSLVQGRNYGYTF | TGCGCCAGCAGCTTGGTCCAGGGCCGCAACTATGGCTACACCTTC
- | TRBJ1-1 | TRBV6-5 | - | CASSRGLNTEAFF | TGTGCCAGCTCGCGGGGCCTGAACACTGAAGCTTTCTTT
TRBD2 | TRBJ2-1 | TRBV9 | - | CASSAERLASNEQFF | TGTGCCAGCAGCGCGGAACGACTAGCTAGTAATGAGCAGTTCTTC
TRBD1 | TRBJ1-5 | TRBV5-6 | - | CASSSQGAYSNQPQHF | TGTGCCAGCAGCTCACAGGGGGCATATAGCAATCAGCCCCAGCATTTT
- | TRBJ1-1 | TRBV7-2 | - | CASSAQRVGTEAFF | TGTGCCAGCAGCGCCCAACGAGTCGGCACTGAAGCTTTCTTT
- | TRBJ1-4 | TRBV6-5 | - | CASRDNEKLFF | TGTGCCAGCCGGGACAACGAAAAACTGTTTTTT
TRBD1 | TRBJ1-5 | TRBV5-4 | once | CASSLDRGGDQPQHF | TGTGCCAGCAGCTTGGACAGGGGAGGAGATCAGCCCCAGCATTTT
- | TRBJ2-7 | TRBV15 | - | CATSRERGREQYF | TGTGCCACCAGCAGAGAAAGGGGCAGGGAGCAGTACTTC
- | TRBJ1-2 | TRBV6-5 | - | CASSYRTDGGYTF | TGTGCCAGCAGTTACAGAACAGACGGTGGCTACACCTTC
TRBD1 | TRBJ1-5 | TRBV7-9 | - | CASSIQGIGDQPQHF | TGTGCCAGCAGCATACAGGGGATTGGGGATCAGCCCCAGCATTTT
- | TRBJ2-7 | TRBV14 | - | CASSRPGRGQQYF | TGTGCCAGCAGCCGACCGGGGAGAGGGCAGCAGTACTTC